These 31 T cell receptor beta chains were sequenced from one sample in a study of cytomegalovirus exposure and HLA in healthy donors. Measured with immunoSEQ multiplex PCR; TCRdb has only the in-frame clones, and not every one. The sample holds some 130,000 clones; roughly nine tenths are singletons and the top ten take roughly 3%. Sequencing used PBMCs. The receptors originated from a young man in good health and CMV-seronegative.

This clone has only a few counts. The V call is TRBV5-1, the J call TRBJ1-2; D remains ambiguous. CDR3 size: 15 residues. Germline V CDR1 and CDR2: SGHRS, YFSETQ. Between the trimmed V and J ends, which lost 0 bases and 2 bases, there was a span of 11 bases. CDR3 sequence (DNA): TGCGCCAGCAGCTTGGGCACACAGCCGAACTATGGCTACACCTTC. Its protein product is CASSLGTQPNYGYTF.

The chain has TRBV28 and TRBJ1-5; 9 positions match TRBD1. In germline, CDR1 is MDHEN, CDR2 SYDVKM. Germline trimming cut 6 bases from V and 4 bases from J; bases unmatched to any gene: 7. This CDR3 contains 15 residues. The CDR3 loop reads CASRGTGTGNQPQHF. CDR3 DNA: TGTGCCAGCAGGGGGACCGGGACAGGGAATCAGCCCCAGCATTTT. The full variable domain, its missing parts supplied by reference TRBV28 and TRBJ1-5, is DVKVTQSSRYLVKRTGEKVFLECVQDMDHENMFWYRQDPGLGLRLIYFSYDVKMKEKGDIPEGYSVSREKKERFSLILESASTNQTSMYLCASRGTGTGNQPQHFGDGTRLSIL.

The V call is TRBV5-5, the J call TRBJ2-7, with a tentative D call TRBD2 (5 bases). Trimming pared 4 bases from V and 2 bases from J, leaving 13 bases between. The CDR3 consists of 14 residues. In germline, CDR1 is SGHKS, CDR2 YYEKEE (reference sequence). In nucleotides, the CDR3 is TGTGCCAGCAGCGGAGGAGTACGCCCCTACGAGCAGTACTTC. It encodes CASSGGVRPYEQYF.

This clone was found once. This chain links TRBV5-1 with TRBJ1-6; the match to TRBD1 covers 11 bases. Germline CDR1 SGHRS, CDR2 YFSETQ. J was trimmed by 7 bases and V by 5 bases; bases with no gene match: 14. The CDR3 spans 18 residues. The CDR3 DNA follows: TGCGCCAGCAGTCTGCGGGCCTCCGGGACAGGGGGGAATTCACCCCTCCACTTT. It is translated as CASSLRASGTGGNSPLHF.

The DNA of the CDR3 is TGTGCCATCGGCAGGGCTCTGAATGAAAAACTGTTTTTT. Protein: CAIGRALNEKLFF. The gene calls are TRBV10-3 and TRBJ1-4; the D gene is possibly TRBD1 (5 bases). The CDR3 is 13 residues long. Germline assignment: CDR1 ENHRY and CDR2 SYGVKD. V was shortened by 8 bases and J by 5 bases, with 12 bases between the two germline ends.

This chain uses TRBV7-2 with TRBJ2-5, with 7 bases aligning to TRBD2. With V trimmed by 8 bases and J by 2 bases, 2 bases remained unmatched. Germline V gene lookup returns CDR1 SGHTA and CDR2 FQGNSA. The CDR3 consists of 12 residues. The CDR3 reads CASARGQETQYF. Here the CDR3 DNA reads TGTGCCAGCGCGCGGGGGCAAGAGACCCAGTACTTC.

The chain links TRBV28 to TRBJ2-1; TRBD2 matches at 7 bases. The V segment lost 8 bases and the J segment 5 bases; nucleotides outside the gene matches: 15. In germline, CDR1 is MDHEN, CDR2 SYDVKM. This CDR3 has 16 amino acids. The CDR3 DNA reads TGTGCCAGCCGCGCTGGGCGACTAGCCCGGCACAATGAGCAGTTCTTC. Protein sequence: CASRAGRLARHNEQFF.

The V gene is TRBV7-9, the J gene TRBJ1-2, with 7 bases fitting TRBD1. The length of the CDR3 is 16 residues. The germline gives CDR1 SEHNR, CDR2 FQNEAQ (reference sequence). V lost 5 bases to trimming and J lost 6 bases; unmatched junction nucleotides: 15. The CDR3 coding sequence is TGTGCCAGCAGCCAGGAGGGCCCCGGGACAGAGGATGGCTACACCTTC. Translating it yields CASSQEGPGTEDGYTF.

This rearrangement joins TRBV5-5 to TRBJ2-1; tentative D call: TRBD1 (6 bases). The CDR3 contains 12 residues. The V and J ends lost 5 bases and 5 bases respectively, with 8 bases between them. From germline, CDR1 is SGHKS and CDR2 YYEKEE (reference sequence). The DNA for the CDR3 is TGTGCCAGCAGTCGACAGGACAATGAGCAGTTCTTC. Its translation: CASSRQDNEQFF.

The J gene is TRBJ2-1, the V gene TRBV5-1; D perhaps matches TRBD1 (6 bases). Between the trimmed V and J ends, which lost 4 bases and 4 bases, there was a span of 15 bases. CDR1 is SGHRS, CDR2 YFSETQ, per germline. The CDR3 is 15 amino acids. The CDR3 loop reads CASSTQGLQYNEQFF. The CDR3 DNA sequence: TGCGCCAGCAGCACCCAGGGGCTTCAATACAATGAGCAGTTCTTC.

This rearrangement joins TRBV15 to TRBJ2-5; 9 positions match TRBD1. Germline V lookup: CDR1 LNHNV, CDR2 YYDKDF (reference sequence). Unmatched junction bases numbered 4, after V lost 3 bases and J lost 5 bases. The CDR3 is 14 residues long. The CDR3 DNA reads TGTGCCACCAGCAGCCACAGGGGGCCGGAGACCCAGTACTTC. Residues: CATSSHRGPETQYF.

This clone was detected a few times. The chain uses TRBV6-1 and TRBJ1-1; the D gene is possibly TRBD1 (6 bases). The CDR3 contains 14 residues. Trimming took 6 bases from V and 4 from J, leaving 15 bases between them. Germline CDR1 reads MNHNS; CDR2 reads SASEGT. CDR3 in amino acids: CASSRTVEGTEAFF. The CDR3 DNA is TGTGCCAGCAGCCGGACAGTCGAGGGCACTGAAGCTTTCTTT.

This chain connects TRBV7-9 to TRBJ2-2; 8 bases match TRBD2. From germline, CDR1 is SEHNR and CDR2 FQNEAQ (reference sequence). CDR3 length: 17 residues. With 2 bases clipped from V and 4 bases from J, the junction kept 9 bases outside the gene matches. In DNA form, the CDR3 reads TGTGCCAGCAGCTTATCCTCGACAAGCGGGAGCACCGGGGAGCTGTTTTTT. It is translated as CASSLSSTSGSTGELFF.

The V and J genes are TRBV6-5 and TRBJ2-7; 10 bases map to TRBD1. The CDR3 has 14 residues. Germline loops: CDR1 MNHEY, CDR2 SVGAGI. V shed 5 bases and J 3 bases; nucleotides not matched to a gene: 4. The CDR3 sequence is CASSTGTGDYEQYF. The CDR3 nucleotides read TGTGCCAGCAGTACCGGGACAGGGGACTACGAGCAGTACTTC.

The genes are TRBV14 and TRBJ1-1; D is ambiguous. The CDR3 contains 13 residues. The germline CDR1 and CDR2 sequences are SGHDN and FVKESK. V lost 4 bases to trimming and J lost 3 bases, with 9 bases between them. The CDR3 protein is CASSPPSDTEAFF. The DNA for the CDR3 is TGTGCCAGCAGCCCCCCCTCGGACACTGAAGCTTTCTTT.

The chain employs TRBV11-2 and TRBJ1-2; no clear D gene. This CDR3 comprises 17 residues. V dropped 5 bases and J dropped 0 bases, with 19 bases sitting between them. From germline, CDR1 is SGHAT and CDR2 FQNNGV. In DNA form, the CDR3 reads TGTGCCAGCAGCCCATCCCCAGCGGGTCGCGCTAACTATGGCTACACCTTC. This translates into CASSPSPAGRANYGYTF. Looking up the rest from reference TRBV11-2 and TRBJ1-2 gives the full variable domain: EAGVAQSPRYKIIEKRQSVAFWCNPISGHATLYWYQQILGQGPKLLIQFQNNGVVDDSQLPKDRFSAERLKGVDSTLKIQPAKLEDSAVYLCASSPSPAGRANYGYTFGSGTRLTVV.

This chain connects TRBV15 to TRBJ2-1; tentative D call: TRBD2 (6 bases). CDR1 LNHNV and CDR2 YYDKDF come from the germline V gene (reference sequence). Trimming removed 0 bases at V and 4 bases at J, with 10 bases between. The CDR3 covers 15 residues. CDR3 nucleotide sequence: TGTGCCACCAGCAGAGAGGACGGGAGTTACAATGAGCAGTTCTTC. Its protein is CATSREDGSYNEQFF. The variable domain in full, with the rest retrieved from reference TRBV15 and TRBJ2-1, is DAMVIQNPRYQVTQFGKPVTLSCSQTLNHNVMYWYQQKSSQAPKLLFHYYDKDFNNEADTPDNFQSRRPNTSFCFLDIRSPGLGDTAMYLCATSREDGSYNEQFFGPGTRLTVL.

The V call is TRBV28, the J call TRBJ1-1; a weak D match, TRBD1 (6 bases). The V and J ends lost 7 bases and 0 bases respectively, with 12 bases between them. Germline V gene sequence: CDR1 MDHEN, CDR2 SYDVKM. The CDR3 has 14 residues. The CDR3 reads CASNSGTMNTEAFF. Written as DNA, the CDR3 is TGTGCCAGCAACTCCGGGACAATGAACACTGAAGCTTTCTTT. The variable domain in full, completed from reference TRBV28 and TRBJ1-1, reads DVKVTQSSRYLVKRTGEKVFLECVQDMDHENMFWYRQDPGLGLRLIYFSYDVKMKEKGDIPEGYSVSREKKERFSLILESASTNQTSMYLCASNSGTMNTEAFFGQGTRLTVV.

This rearrangement joins TRBV6-5 to TRBJ1-6, with D possibly matching TRBD1 (5 bases). Trimming removed 0 bases from V and 9 bases from J, with 12 bases in between. Germline lookup yields CDR1 MNHEY and CDR2 SVGAGI. The CDR3 length is 15 residues. CDR3 residues: CASSYSGQGGSPLHF. In DNA, the CDR3 is TGTGCCAGCAGTTACTCGGGGCAGGGCGGTTCACCCCTCCACTTT.

There are a few counts of this clone. This rearrangement joins TRBV10-3 to TRBJ2-7; no definite D call. This CDR3 is 11 amino acids long. Germline assignment: CDR1 ENHRY and CDR2 SYGVKD. Trimming left V 3 bases short and J 3 bases short, with 3 bases between. Here the CDR3 reads CAISDYYEQYF. In DNA, the CDR3 is TGTGCCATCAGTGATTACTACGAGCAGTACTTC.

The genes are TRBV19 and TRBJ2-1; the D gene is possibly TRBD1 (5 bases). The CDR3 runs to 18 residues. Germline CDR1 reads LNHDA; CDR2 reads SQIVND (reference sequence). Trimming took 3 bases from V and 1 from J, leaving 19 bases between them. CDR3 in amino acids: CASSIQRNRGRSYNEQFF. CDR3 DNA: TGTGCCAGTAGTATCCAACGGAATAGGGGAAGGTCCTACAATGAGCAGTTCTTC.

The rearrangement uses TRBV7-2 and TRBJ2-7, with TRBD1 matching 9 bases. The trim removed 3 bases at V and 5 bases at J, leaving 5 bases unmatched. Per germline, CDR1 SGHTA and CDR2 FQGNSA. This CDR3 is built from 14 residues. CDR3 sequence (DNA): TGTGCCAGCAGCTTCCCGGGACAGGGTCACGAGCAGTACTTC. It codes for CASSFPGQGHEQYF.

The chain joins TRBV5-1 to TRBJ2-3; TRBD1 matches 9 bases. V shed 2 bases, J shed 0 bases, and the junction held 7 bases outside the gene matches. Germline CDR1 and CDR2: SGHRS and YFSETQ. This CDR3 comprises 17 residues. The CDR3 DNA follows: TGCGCCAGCAGCTTACTTCCGGGACAGGGAAGCACAGATACGCAGTATTTT. This translates into CASSLLPGQGSTDTQYF.

This clone has just one count. The CDR3 DNA follows: TGTGCCAGCAGCCAAGGTTATACAGAAGGCCGCCCCATATATTTT. Its translation is CASSQGYTEGRPIYF. The chain has TRBV4-2 and TRBJ1-3; D gene uncertain. The V and J ends lost 1 base and 11 bases respectively, with 18 bases between them. The CDR3 is made up of 15 amino acids. Germline V gene sequence: CDR1 LGHNA, CDR2 YNFKEQ.

The rearrangement joins TRBV5-1 to TRBJ2-5; TRBD2 is a possible D gene (7 bases). CDR1 and CDR2 (germline): SGHRS, YFSETQ. CDR3 length: 14 residues. V was pared by 1 base and J by 5 bases, with 12 bases between. For the CDR3, the DNA is TGCGCCAGCAGCTTGAGAGGGAGGGGGGAGACCCAGTACTTC. It is translated as CASSLRGRGETQYF.

This chain links TRBV7-9 with TRBJ1-5, with TRBD1 matching 12 bases. The CDR3 extends over 17 amino acids. V shed 5 bases and J 1 base; nucleotides not matched to a gene: 6. From germline, CDR1 is SEHNR and CDR2 FQNEAQ (reference sequence). CDR3 nucleotide sequence: TGTGCCAGCAGCCCCGTTGGGACAGGGGGCAGCAATCAGCCCCAGCATTTT. Amino acid sequence: CASSPVGTGGSNQPQHF.

The V call is TRBV7-9, the J call TRBJ2-5; TRBD2 agrees at 7 bases. Germline assignment: CDR1 SEHNR and CDR2 FQNEAQ (reference sequence). V was pared by 4 bases and J by 2 bases, with 7 bases of the junction left unmatched. The CDR3 consists of 15 residues. DNA of the CDR3: TGTGCCAGCAGCTCACCGGGGGGAGGACAAGAGACCCAGTACTTC. Translating gives CASSSPGGGQETQYF.

The rearrangement uses TRBV13 and TRBJ2-5; TRBD1 agrees at 8 bases. Trimming cost V 1 base and J 4 bases; bases outside gene matches: 8. CDR1 and CDR2 from the germline V gene are PRHDT and FYEKMQ (reference sequence). This CDR3 comprises 16 residues. In DNA, the CDR3 is TGTGCCAGCAGCTTAGAGCGCAGGGGGCGGAGAGAGACCCAGTACTTC. Its protein product is CASSLERRGRRETQYF.

The chain combines TRBV5-1 with TRBJ2-5, with 12 positions matching TRBD2. J was trimmed by 5 bases and V by 2 bases; bases with no gene match: 7. Germline V CDR1 and CDR2: SGHRS, YFSETQ. The CDR3 is 16 residues long. The chain's CDR3 is CASSFGLAGLGETQYF. In nucleotides, the CDR3 is TGCGCCAGCAGCTTTGGACTAGCGGGATTAGGGGAGACCCAGTACTTC.

The V gene is TRBV6-1, the J gene TRBJ2-7; D uncertain. Deletions cut 1 base from V and 3 bases from J, with 4 bases between. Germline CDR1 reads MNHNS; CDR2 reads SASEGT. The CDR3 length is 12 residues. As DNA, the CDR3 is TGTGCCAGCAGTGAAGTACTCTACGAGCAGTACTTC. Translated, it gives CASSEVLYEQYF.

The rearrangement joins TRBV7-2 to TRBJ2-1; the D gene is possibly TRBD2 (5 bases). The CDR3 is made up of 16 amino acids. Trimming shortened V by 2 bases and J by 4 bases, and 15 bases separated the two germline ends. Germline values: CDR1 SGHTA, CDR2 FQGNSA. The CDR3 loop reads CASSLMWEISYNEQFF. The CDR3 DNA reads TGTGCCAGCAGCTTAATGTGGGAGATTAGTTACAATGAGCAGTTCTTC.